This TCR beta chain was retrieved from a study of blood T cell dynamics during melanoma immunotherapy. As for the study in general: Standard first-line treatment here was pembrolizumab or nivolumab plus ipilimumab in metastatic melanoma.

V dropped 2 bases and J dropped 4; count of bases not matched to a gene: 3. The CDR3 runs to 16 residues. CDR1 is SGHDT and CDR2 is YYEEEE in the germline V gene. A fixed DNA input of 350 ng was used per bulk PBMC sample. Here immunoSEQ multiplex PCR was the method, and the copy in TCRdb shows in-frame clones only, minus some. The sample lists some 10,000 clones, over 70% occurring once. Documented time point: week 3, after first cycle of checkpoint inhibitor. No patient had earlier systemic cancer treatment, concurrent immunosuppressants, or another active cancer. V gene TRBV5-6 combines with J gene TRBJ2-2; 12 bases line up with TRBD2. This specimen consisted of blood, obtained from a patient treated with checkpoint blockade. The clonotype was recovered from a human donor with melanoma. DNA for the CDR3: TGTGCCAGCAGCTTACTAGCGGGGGGCTTCACCGGGGAGCTGTTTTTT. Amino acid sequence: CASSLLAGGFTGELFF.